The 27 T cell receptor beta chains below were found in one sample sequenced in a study of blood T cells in healthy people across ages (dated by TCRdb to between 2015 and 2016). The library relied on 5' RACE. The run used an Illumina HiSeq 2500. A second PCR of roughly 7 to 11 cycles was run with a J-beta primer mix and a sample-barcoded 5' primer. TCRdb ran its own pipeline on the public reads, namely fastp trimming at Q25 and MiXCR clone calling, and kept in-frame beta chains. Merged by CDR3 protein, the rows form single entries marked with the most common genes and DNA. This sample lists 500,000 to 550,000 distinct CDR3 sequences; less than 25% were detected once. The ten biggest clones cover around 10% of the sample. These sequences were also reported in another study, on T cells of mothers and their children.

Source material: blood. The receptor source for this set is a boy under 18 in good health.

The table lists this clonotype with a few counts. V is TRBV6-1 and J is TRBJ2-7, with D maybe TRBD1 (5 bases). V shed 7 bases and J shed 2 bases, with 9 bases lying between them. Germline V lookup: CDR1 MNHNS, CDR2 SASEGT. This CDR3 has 12 residues. DNA for the CDR3: TGTGCCAGCATGGCAGGGACCTACGAGCAGTACTTC. The encoded protein is CASMAGTYEQYF.

This clonotype was seen only a few times. The chain joins TRBV7-2 to TRBJ2-5, with TRBD2 identical over 7 bases. The CDR3 has 17 amino acids. Per germline, CDR1 SGHTA and CDR2 FQGNSA. V shed 6 bases and J 0 bases; nucleotides not matched to a gene: 13. The CDR3 nucleotides are TGTGCCAGCAGACCCCGGGGTGAGGGAGGGGACCAAGAGACCCAGTACTTC. This codes for CASRPRGEGGDQETQYF.

This clonotype showed up many times. The chain has TRBV20-1 and TRBJ2-7, with a weak D call TRBD1 (6 bases). The germline CDR1 and CDR2 sequences are DFQATT and SNEGSKA (reference sequence). The CDR3 is 13 amino acids. With 5 bases removed from V and 3 bases from J, the gap between germline ends came to 14 bases. The CDR3 region has the DNA TGCAGTGCTCCACAGGGCCCGGGCTACGAGCAGTACTTC. It translates to CSAPQGPGYEQYF.

The chain links TRBV6-1 to TRBJ2-5, with D hard to call. Judging by the DNA end, TRBJ2-7 fits better; the J call may be wrong. Germline values: CDR1 MNHNS, CDR2 SASEGT. The CDR3 totals 11 residues. This chain's CDR3 is CAVGLGDEQYF. Written as DNA, the CDR3 is TGTGCCGTAGGGTTGGGCGACGAGCAGTACTTC.

This clonotype appeared a few times. The rearrangement uses TRBV7-8 and TRBJ2-1; 8 bases are shared with TRBD1. Trimming took 2 bases from V and 6 from J; bases not matched to a gene: 21. This CDR3 is 20 amino acids long. In germline, CDR1 is SGHVS, CDR2 FQNEAQ. The CDR3 reads CASSLLRISMDRVRGNEQFF. CDR3 sequence (DNA): TGTGCCAGCAGCTTATTGAGAATCTCTATGGACAGGGTTAGAGGCAATGAGCAGTTCTTC.

V usage is TRBV7-9 and J usage is TRBJ2-3, with TRBD2 identical over 12 bases. The V segment lost 5 bases and the J segment 8 bases; nucleotides outside the gene matches: 11. The germline gives CDR1 SEHNR, CDR2 FQNEAQ (reference sequence). The CDR3 spans 16 residues. Here the CDR3 DNA reads TGTGCCAGCAGCCAGACTAGCGGGGGAGCTGTTGTTACGCAGTATTTT. This encodes CASSQTSGGAVVTQYF.

The rearrangement links TRBV12-3 or TRBV12-4 to TRBJ1-1; TRBD1 matches at 7 bases. V lost 6 bases, J lost 4 bases, and 11 bases stayed unmatched. There are 15 residues in the CDR3. The CDR3: CASRLGQTSPTEAFF. The CDR3 DNA follows: TGTGCCAGCAGATTGGGACAGACAAGCCCCACTGAAGCTTTCTTT.

This rearrangement joins TRBV29-1 to TRBJ2-7; 7 positions agree with TRBD2. This CDR3 region has 13 residues. With V trimmed by 4 bases and J by 2 bases, 5 bases remained unmatched. CDR1 and CDR2 (germline): SQVTM, ANQGSEA. CDR3 region: CSVGLAAPYEQYF. The CDR3 DNA reads as TGCAGCGTTGGACTAGCCGCTCCCTACGAGCAGTACTTC.

The rearrangement joins TRBV28 to TRBJ2-1, with 12 bases fitting TRBD2. V shed 5 bases and J 7 bases; nucleotides not matched to a gene: 9. CDR3 length: 16 amino acids. The germline CDR1 and CDR2 sequences are MDHEN and SYDVKM. The CDR3: CASSILTSGRFNEQFF. CDR3 sequence (DNA): TGTGCCAGCAGTATCCTGACTAGCGGGAGATTTAATGAGCAGTTCTTC.

The chain recombines TRBV5-6 with TRBJ2-5; D unresolved. The last part of the DNA fits TRBJ2-7 better; the J call may be wrong. The CDR3 runs 14 residues. In germline, CDR1 is SGHDT, CDR2 YYEEEE. The CDR3 spells CASSLSQVDYEQYF. CDR3 coding DNA: TGTGCCAGCAGCTTGTCGCAGGTTGACTACGAGCAGTACTTC.

The chain combines TRBV29-1 with TRBJ2-7; 7 bases are a match to TRBD2. The length of the CDR3 is 13 residues. Germline V lookup: CDR1 SQVTM, CDR2 ANQGSEA. With 0 bases clipped from V and 3 bases from J, the junction kept 2 bases outside the gene matches. Here the CDR3 reads CSVEESGGYEQYF. CDR3 DNA: TGCAGCGTTGAAGAATCGGGGGGCTACGAGCAGTACTTC.

J is TRBJ1-2 and V is TRBV7-2; no firm D call. Germline CDR1 SGHTA, CDR2 FQGNSA. The V end lost 10 bases, the J end lost 6 bases, and 21 bases lay between the germline ends. The CDR3 runs 14 residues. CDR3 in amino acids: CATEQYGLNDGYTF. CDR3 in DNA: TGTGCCACCGAGCAGTACGGATTAAATGATGGCTACACCTTC. Using reference TRBV7-2 and TRBJ1-2 for the parts outside the CDR3, the full variable domain is GAGVSQSPSNKVTEKGKDVELRCDPISGHTALYWYRQSLGQGLEFLIYFQGNSAPDKSGLPSDRFSAERTGGSVSTLTIQRTQQEDSAVYLCATEQYGLNDGYTFGSGTRLTVV.

In DNA form, the CDR3 reads TGCAGCGTGACCGGACAGGGGAGATTCTATGGCTACACCTTC. It specifies CSVTGQGRFYGYTF. This chain links TRBV29-1 with TRBJ1-2; the match to TRBD1 covers 9 bases. V gave up 6 bases and J gave up 4 bases; unmatched junction bases: 9. Germline V gene data show CDR1 as SQVTM and CDR2 as ANQGSEA. The CDR3 loop spans 14 amino acids.

The rearrangement uses TRBV9 and TRBJ2-1; D not certain. The CDR3 runs to 16 residues. V lost 0 bases to trimming and J lost 0 bases, with 10 bases between them. CDR1 and CDR2 (germline): SGDLS, YYNGEE. In DNA form, the CDR3 reads TGTGCCAGCAGCGTAGCTGGCGGACCCTCCTACAATGAGCAGTTCTTC. Translating it yields CASSVAGGPSYNEQFF.

The chain links TRBV3-1 to TRBJ1-2, with D unclear. Per germline, CDR1 LGHDT and CDR2 YNNKEL (reference sequence). The V end was cut by 0 bases, the J end by 8 bases, with 7 bases between. This CDR3 contains 12 residues. CDR3 coding DNA: TGTGCCAGCAGCCAAGACGGGAGGGGCTACACCTTC. Amino acid sequence: CASSQDGRGYTF.

CDR3 DNA: TGTGCCAGCAGCCCCCTAGGGGTGAACAATGGCAATGAGCAGTTCTTC. Translation gives CASSPLGVNNGNEQFF. The V and J genes are TRBV7-6 and TRBJ2-1; D perhaps matches TRBD1 (5 bases). CDR3 size: 16 residues. The V and J ends lost 5 bases and 6 bases respectively, with 20 bases between them. The germline V gene has CDR1 SGHVS and CDR2 FNYEAQ.

The V call is TRBV7-9, the J call TRBJ2-1; 10 bases are a match to TRBD2. The CDR3 contains 17 residues. V lost 0 bases and J lost 0; bases outside the gene matches: 2. The germline CDR1 and CDR2 sequences are SEHNR and FQNEAQ (reference sequence). The CDR3 DNA is TGTGCCAGCAGCTTAGCCCGGACTAGCGGCTCCTACAATGAGCAGTTCTTC. It encodes CASSLARTSGSYNEQFF.

This clonotype showed up just a few times. The V gene is TRBV6-1, the J gene TRBJ2-1; TRBD2 aligns across 8 bases. The V gene end was trimmed by 6 bases and the J gene end by 7 bases; junction bases not matched to a gene: 14. CDR3 length equals 16 residues. Germline V gene sequence: CDR1 MNHNS, CDR2 SASEGT. CDR3 DNA: TGTGCCAGCAGCACCGTTCGAGCGGGAGTAAATAATGAGCAGTTCTTC. It codes for CASSTVRAGVNNEQFF.

This clonotype was seen only a few times. The V gene is TRBV7-9, the J gene TRBJ1-4, with D perhaps TRBD1 (5 bases). V was cut by 4 bases and J by 8 bases, with 17 bases left in between. The CDR3 sequence is 15 residues long. Looked up from germline, CDR1 is SEHNR and CDR2 is FQNEAQ (reference sequence). Here the CDR3 reads CASSSFRRSGEKLFF. The DNA of the CDR3 is TGTGCCAGCAGCTCCTTCAGGCGTTCAGGGGAAAAACTGTTTTTT.

This chain connects TRBV29-1 to TRBJ2-4; D may be TRBD1 (6 bases). The CDR3 spans 15 residues. With 3 bases removed from V and 1 base from J, the gap between germline ends came to 13 bases. Germline CDR1 is SQVTM and CDR2 is ANQGSEA. Here the CDR3 DNA reads TGCAGCGTTGAGACCGCAGGGGACGCCAAAAACATTCAGTACTTC. Its translation is CSVETAGDAKNIQYF.

This clonotype was seen once. Mismatch with germline at one junction end may stem from a read error. The V and J genes are TRBV4-1 and TRBJ2-2; D is unclear. The CDR3 covers 14 residues. From germline, CDR1 is MGHRA and CDR2 YSYEKL. Here the CDR3 DNA reads TGCGCCAGCAGCAAAGACACCCCCACCGGGGAGCTGTTTTTT. Translation: CASSKDTPTGELFF.

V is TRBV7-2 and J is TRBJ1-2; D may be TRBD1 (5 bases). This CDR3 spans 14 amino acids. V was trimmed by 5 bases and J by 7 bases, leaving 17 bases between them. CDR1 and CDR2 (germline): SGHTA, FQGNSA. CDR3 region: CASSPSPGEGGYTF. CDR3 DNA sequence: TGTGCCAGCAGCCCCAGTCCGGGGGAGGGTGGCTACACCTTC.

CDR3 amino acids: CASIDRGRNNEQFF. CDR3 in DNA: TGTGCCAGTATCGACAGGGGCCGAAACAATGAGCAGTTCTTC. V gene TRBV19 combines with J gene TRBJ2-1; 8 positions match TRBD1. The CDR3 contains 14 residues. V shed 7 bases, J shed 5 bases, and the junction held 7 bases outside the gene matches. Germline V gene sequence: CDR1 LNHDA, CDR2 SQIVND (reference sequence).

The CDR3 DNA reads as TGCAGTGCTAGAGCCCGTGCTGAGCAAGAGACCCAGTACTTC. Translating gives CSARARAEQETQYF. This rearrangement joins TRBV20-1 to TRBJ2-5; unclear D gene. CDR3 length: 14 amino acids. Germline CDR1 DFQATT, CDR2 SNEGSKA (reference sequence). Between the trimmed V and J ends, which lost 1 base and 2 bases, there was a span of 11 bases.

This clonotype has only a few counts. The chain is built from TRBV6-4 and TRBJ2-7; a possible D gene is TRBD1 (7 bases). The V gene lost 1 base and the J gene lost 4 bases, with 14 bases spanning the gap. The CDR3 is 15 residues long. In germline, CDR1 is MRHNA, CDR2 SNTAGT. DNA of the CDR3: TGTGCCAGCAGTGACTACAGGGGAGGTCAGTACGAGCAGTACTTC. As protein: CASSDYRGGQYEQYF.

This clonotype turned up a few times. The rearrangement links TRBV27 to TRBJ2-7; 7 bases agree with TRBD1. The germline gives CDR1 MNHEY, CDR2 SMNVEV (reference sequence). This CDR3 region has 13 residues. After removal of 4 bases from V and 3 bases from J, the junction contained 3 bases not matched to a gene. As DNA, the CDR3 is TGTGCCAGCAGTTATCGACAGGGCTACGAGCAGTACTTC. It codes for CASSYRQGYEQYF.

The chain recombines TRBV12-3 or TRBV12-4 with TRBJ2-1; TRBD1 matches at 12 bases. This CDR3 comprises 15 residues. The V segment lost 7 bases and the J segment 9 bases; nucleotides outside the gene matches: 10. CDR3 nucleotide sequence: TGTGCCAGCAACACACCGGGACAGGGGGCGGTTGAGCAGTTCTTC. The encoded protein is CASNTPGQGAVEQFF.